The entry that follows covers one T cell receptor beta chain sequence. Its target is unknown. Clones were read by immunoSEQ multiplex PCR, and TCRdb kept only the in-frame ones, dropping some. This table has about 46,000 clones, around 90% appearing once. This entry is derived from a study of OX40 agonist ivuxolimab in advanced cancers. CDR1 MGHRA and CDR2 YSYEKL come from the germline V gene. The CDR3 has 12 amino acids. The V gene lost 2 bases and the J gene lost 8 bases, with 7 bases spanning the gap. General study points: Patients who responded partially at 0.1-3.0 mg/kg showed clonal expansion ranking among the lowest.

The sequence was collected from an adult with an advanced solid tumor such as melanoma, head and neck, liver or kidney cancer. The specimen comprised CD4+ or CD8+ T cells sorted from blood, sampled in a trial of the OX40 agonist ivuxolimab. The chain links TRBV4-1 to TRBJ2-1, with D perhaps matching TRBD2 (5 bases). CDR3 residues: CASSQNGDEQFF. In DNA form, the CDR3 reads TGCGCCAGCAGCCAAAACGGGGATGAGCAGTTCTTC.